This T cell receptor (beta chain) originates from a study of blood T cell repertoires in COVID-19. Measured with immunoSEQ multiplex PCR; TCRdb has only the in-frame clones, and not every one. Here the sample spans about 400,000 clones, nearly 90% being singletons. This CDR3 contains 13 residues. V shed 5 bases, J shed 5 bases, and the junction held 6 bases outside the gene matches. Per the germline V gene, CDR1 is LNHDA and CDR2 is SQIVND (reference sequence). The study drew participants aged 18 to 89 years from around 24 US areas. The V gene is TRBV19, the J gene TRBJ2-7; 7 bases are a match to TRBD1. This sequence originates from a woman under 30 with acute COVID-19. Material for sequencing was PBMCs or T cells enriched from blood (not recorded which). The CDR3 nucleotides are TGTGCCAGTAGTGCGACAGGGCCCCACGAGCAGTACTTC. This sequence encodes CASSATGPHEQYF.